This TCR beta chain was captured in a study of blood T cell repertoires in COVID-19 (dated by TCRdb to 2018 to 2020). Describing the broader study: Samples from collaborators originated in the United States, Italy and Spain and spanned both the acute and convalescent phases of COVID-19. HLA class I and class II types, where available, came from metadata supplied by the sample provider rather than from assay-based typing. Subjects who had been exposed to COVID-19, were actively infected with it, or had recovered from it provided the deeply sampled blood TCRbeta repertoires that made up the dataset. The material from the prospective study consisted of cDNA or gDNA derived from T cells, B-cell-depleted T cells, or PBMCs. The repertoires were released in a freely available public database meant as a resource for research on the immune response to SARS-CoV-2. Nearly every sample came with metadata listing a de-identified subject ID, COVID-19 status, age in years and sex. The samples were drawn from the first 160 participants of the ongoing ImmuneRACE study and from some 1,300 subjects provided by 6 global collaborators. The study at large found these results: Clinical and demographic metadata were provided uncurated, with the amount varying by source and participant.

A note on this clone: Its recognized antigen is unknown. The input lacks base qualities; no much larger clone sits a single base away.

TCRbeta CDR3 regions were amplified from genomic DNA using the immunoSEQ Assay, a bias-controlled multiplex PCR. The original pipeline was this. Nucleated cell counts per sample were estimated from amplification of reference gene primers within the assay. Sequence reads were collapsed and filtered to measure the absolute abundance of every unique TCRbeta CDR3 rearrangement. Productive Simpson clonality was computed per sample as the square root of Simpson's diversity index over productive rearrangements. TCRdb carries this immuneACCESS record with in-frame sequences only. Its versions omit some clonotypes, under half of them owing to an unresolved V gene in the studies checked, with the rest unexplained. For V, J and clone size, that table is used; D and trimming come from the DNA. The sample table lists some 170,000 clones, 75% to 80% of them with a count of one. Of the sample, less than 30% is held by the ten largest clones.

CDR3 length: 17 amino acids, cysteine to phenylalanine. Only the CDR3 part of the read is kept: 51 bases, read in frame from the first base. Ends trimmed: V by 0 bases, J by 4 bases; bases unmatched to a gene: 5. CDR1 and CDR2 are read off the germline V gene (reference sequence) as SGHNT and YYREEE. The collaborating institutions used their own protocols to collect whole blood in K2EDTA tubes. For TCRbeta analysis, collaborators shipped samples as frozen whole blood, isolated PBMCs, or DNA extracted from either of those sample types. This clonotype originated in a woman in her 70s with acute or convalescent COVID-19. Specimen: peripheral blood. The chain is encoded by TRBV5-4 joined to TRBJ2-3; TRBD2 agrees with 13 junctional bases. DNA sequence: TGTGCCAGCAGCTTGGGGACTAGCGGGAGTGCCGCAGATACGCAGTATTTT. The resulting protein is CASSLGTSGSAADTQYF.